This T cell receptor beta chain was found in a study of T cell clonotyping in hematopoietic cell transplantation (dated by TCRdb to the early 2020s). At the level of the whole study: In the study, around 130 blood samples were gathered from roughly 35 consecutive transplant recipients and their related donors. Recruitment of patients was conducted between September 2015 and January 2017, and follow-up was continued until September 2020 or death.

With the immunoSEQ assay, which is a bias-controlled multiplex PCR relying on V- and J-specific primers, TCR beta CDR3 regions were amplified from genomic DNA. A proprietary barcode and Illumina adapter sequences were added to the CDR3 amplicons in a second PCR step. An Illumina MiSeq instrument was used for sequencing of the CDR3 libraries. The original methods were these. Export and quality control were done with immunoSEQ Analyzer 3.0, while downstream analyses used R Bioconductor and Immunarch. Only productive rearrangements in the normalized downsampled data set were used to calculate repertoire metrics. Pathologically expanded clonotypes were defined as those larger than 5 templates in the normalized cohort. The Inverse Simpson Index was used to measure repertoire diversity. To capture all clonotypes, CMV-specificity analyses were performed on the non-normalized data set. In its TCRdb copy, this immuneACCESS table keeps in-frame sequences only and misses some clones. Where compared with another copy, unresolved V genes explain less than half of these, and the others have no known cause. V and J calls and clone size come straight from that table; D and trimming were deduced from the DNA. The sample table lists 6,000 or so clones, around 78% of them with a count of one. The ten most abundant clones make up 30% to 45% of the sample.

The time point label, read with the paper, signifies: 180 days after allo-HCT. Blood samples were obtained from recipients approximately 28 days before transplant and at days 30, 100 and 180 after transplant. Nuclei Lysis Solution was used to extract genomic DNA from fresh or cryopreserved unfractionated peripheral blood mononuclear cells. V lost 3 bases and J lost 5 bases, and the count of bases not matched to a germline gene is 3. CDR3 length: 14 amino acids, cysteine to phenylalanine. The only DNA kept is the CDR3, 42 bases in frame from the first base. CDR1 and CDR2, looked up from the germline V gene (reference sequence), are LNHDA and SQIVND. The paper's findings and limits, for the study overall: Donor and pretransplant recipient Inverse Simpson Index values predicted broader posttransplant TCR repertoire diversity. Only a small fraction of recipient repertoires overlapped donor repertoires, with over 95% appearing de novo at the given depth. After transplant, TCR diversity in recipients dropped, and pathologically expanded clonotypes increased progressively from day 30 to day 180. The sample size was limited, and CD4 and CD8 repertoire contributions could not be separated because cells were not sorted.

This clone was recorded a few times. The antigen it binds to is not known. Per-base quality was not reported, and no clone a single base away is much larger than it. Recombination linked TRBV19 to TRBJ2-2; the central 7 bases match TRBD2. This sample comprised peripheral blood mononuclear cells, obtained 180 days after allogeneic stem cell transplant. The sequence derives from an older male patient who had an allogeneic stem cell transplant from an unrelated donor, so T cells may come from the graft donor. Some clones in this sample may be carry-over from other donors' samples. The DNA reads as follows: TGTGCCAGTAGTATTGTGGGGGGGACCGGGGAGCTGTTTTTT. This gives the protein CASSIVGGTGELFF.